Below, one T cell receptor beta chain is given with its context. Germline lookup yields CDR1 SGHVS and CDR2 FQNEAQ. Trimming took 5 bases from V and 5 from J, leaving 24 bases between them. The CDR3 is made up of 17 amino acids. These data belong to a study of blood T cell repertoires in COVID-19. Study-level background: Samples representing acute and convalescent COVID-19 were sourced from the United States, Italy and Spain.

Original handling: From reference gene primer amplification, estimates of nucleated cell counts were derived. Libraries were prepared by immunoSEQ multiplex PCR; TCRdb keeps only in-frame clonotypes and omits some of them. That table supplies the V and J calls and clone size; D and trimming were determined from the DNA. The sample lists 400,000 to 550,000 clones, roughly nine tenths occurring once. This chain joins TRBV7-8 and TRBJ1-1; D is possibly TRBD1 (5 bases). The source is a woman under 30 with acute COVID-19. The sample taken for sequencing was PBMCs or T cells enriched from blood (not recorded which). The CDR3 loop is CASSAPSGRGIWTEAFF. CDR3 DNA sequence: TGTGCCAGCAGCGCACCTAGTGGGAGGGGCATTTGGACTGAAGCTTTCTTT.